The 22 T cell receptor beta chains below come from one sample, sequenced in a study of blood T cell repertoires in COVID-19. Libraries were prepared by immunoSEQ multiplex PCR; TCRdb keeps only in-frame clonotypes and omits some of them. The table records about 200,000 clones, around 80% of them present only once. Sequences were obtained from peripheral blood. The receptors here all came from a woman between 65 and 79 years old with acute or convalescent COVID-19.

A word on this clone: The sample holds other DNA sequences that translate to the same CDR3. This sequence joins TRBV19 and TRBJ1-1; D is unresolved. V was clipped by 3 bases and J by 1 base, with 9 bases between them. The germline CDR1 and CDR2 sequences are LNHDA and SQIVND (reference sequence). The CDR3 contains 14 residues. CDR3 nucleotide sequence: TGTGCCAGTAGTATTGGGAGGGAGAACACTGAAGCTTTCTTT. This translates into CASSIGRENTEAFF.

The chain employs TRBV19 and TRBJ2-1; 11 bases agree with TRBD2. Germline V gives CDR1 LNHDA, CDR2 SQIVND (reference sequence). The CDR3 has 14 residues. Losses at the gene ends were 5 bases for V and 6 bases for J; bases not matched to a gene: 3. In DNA form, the CDR3 reads TGTGCCAGTAGTCAACTAGCGGGAGCCAATGAGCAGTTCTTC. Its protein is CASSQLAGANEQFF.

This sequence joins TRBV27 and TRBJ2-7, with D perhaps matching TRBD2 (6 bases). CDR3 length: 14 residues. Germline CDR1 is MNHEY and CDR2 is SMNVEV (reference sequence). The ends were cut back, 1 base at V and 0 bases at J, with 7 bases in the middle. CDR3 bases: TGTGCCAGCAGTTTATTGGGGGGCTCCTACGAGCAGTACTTC. This encodes CASSLLGGSYEQYF.

CDR3 sequence reads: CASGPGQLQETQYF. The CDR3 DNA reads TGTGCCAGCGGACCGGGACAGCTTCAAGAGACCCAGTACTTC. The chain joins TRBV6-5 to TRBJ2-5; 7 nucleotides agree with TRBD1. The CDR3 is 14 amino acids. J lost 2 bases, V lost 8 bases, and 8 bases had no gene match. Germline CDR1 reads MNHEY; CDR2 reads SVGAGI.

V gene TRBV12-5 combines with J gene TRBJ2-5; D is ambiguous. V lost 6 bases to trimming and J lost 5 bases, with 10 bases between them. Germline values: CDR1 LGHNT, CDR2 FRNRAP. This CDR3 contains 12 residues. CDR3 DNA: TGTGCTAGTGGGTCATCACGGGAGACCCAGTACTTC. Translation: CASGSSRETQYF.

The chain is built from TRBV3-1 (or the pseudogene TRBV3-2) and TRBJ1-1; TRBD1 might be the D (6 bases). Germline V gene sequence: CDR1 LGHDT, CDR2 YNNKEL (reference sequence). The CDR3 is 14 amino acids. V gave up 5 bases and J gave up 1 base, with 11 bases separating them. CDR3 DNA sequence: TGTGCCAGCAGCACCCAACAGGGGAACACTGAAGCTTTCTTT. This sequence encodes CASSTQQGNTEAFF.

This chain links TRBV1 with TRBJ1-2; the table's D call, TRBD1, was not checked against the DNA. TRBV1 has pseudogene status. The CDR3 has 16 amino acids. The CDR3 is CTSSQGPGDRPYGYTF. The DNA for the CDR3 is TGCACCAGCAGCCAAGGACCAGGGGATCGACCATATGGCTACACCTTC.

The V call is TRBV18, the J call TRBJ2-1, with 9 bases fitting TRBD2. The germline gives CDR1 KGHSH, CDR2 LQKENI. This CDR3 is built from 17 residues. V shed 3 bases, J shed 2 bases, and the junction held 8 bases outside the gene matches. DNA for the CDR3: TGTGCCAGCTCACCTCTGCCTAGCGGGACTACCTACAATGAGCAGTTCTTC. Its protein is CASSPLPSGTTYNEQFF.

This rearrangement joins TRBV6-5 to TRBJ1-6, with unresolved D. V shed 3 bases and J shed 8 bases, with 8 bases lying between them. The CDR3 contains 13 residues. Per the germline V gene, CDR1 is MNHEY and CDR2 is SVGAGI. The CDR3 region is CASSYEGDSPLHF. The CDR3 nucleotides are TGTGCCAGCAGTTATGAGGGCGATTCACCCCTCCACTTT.

This clone was detected only once. V is TRBV2 and J is TRBJ1-5; 8 bases match TRBD1. Trimming removed 10 bases from V and 9 bases from J; junction bases left unmatched: 11. Germline CDR1 and CDR2: SNHLY and FYNNEI. This CDR3 spans 13 amino acids. The CDR3 is CAIGQGGISPQHF. The CDR3 DNA sequence: TGTGCCATCGGACAGGGCGGAATTTCGCCCCAGCATTTT.

This clone was picked up many times. This chain uses TRBV30 with TRBJ1-5, with 7 nucleotides matching TRBD1. This CDR3 region has 15 residues. After removal of 2 bases from V and 4 bases from J, the junction contained 8 bases not matched to a gene. The V gene's germline CDR1 is GTSNPN and CDR2 SVGIG (reference sequence). CDR3 region: CAWSKGAGGNQPQHF. CDR3 DNA sequence: TGTGCCTGGAGTAAAGGGGCAGGGGGAAATCAGCCCCAGCATTTT.

Here the CDR3 reads CASSKHRADCNQPQHF. The CDR3 DNA follows: TGTGCCAGCAGCAAACACAGGGCAGATTGCAATCAGCCCCAGCATTTT. The gene calls are TRBV21-1 and TRBJ1-5; the table's D call, TRBD1, has no DNA check behind it. TRBV21-1 is recorded as a pseudogene. The CDR3 spans 16 residues.

This chain joins TRBV2 and TRBJ2-1; perhaps TRBD2 as D (5 bases). The germline V gene encodes CDR1 SNHLY and CDR2 FYNNEI. The CDR3 spans 14 residues. V gave up 11 bases and J gave up 4 bases, with 18 bases separating them. The CDR3 protein is CALRTGSGYNEQFF. DNA of the CDR3: TGTGCCCTCCGCACGGGCAGCGGATACAATGAGCAGTTCTTC.

The rearrangement uses TRBV20-1 and TRBJ1-1; D may be TRBD1 (5 bases). The CDR3 is 15 residues long. V dropped 3 bases and J dropped 0 bases, with 14 bases sitting between them. CDR1 and CDR2 from the germline V gene are DFQATT and SNEGSKA (reference sequence). CDR3 region: CSASGSTAMNTEAFF. The CDR3 DNA follows: TGCAGTGCTAGTGGGTCGACAGCTATGAACACTGAAGCTTTCTTT.

The chain couples TRBV7-9 to TRBJ2-1; 10 nucleotides match TRBD2. From germline, CDR1 is SEHNR and CDR2 FQNEAQ (reference sequence). The CDR3 extends over 15 amino acids. J lost 7 bases, V lost 1 base, and 4 bases had no gene match. The CDR3: CASSLVSLAGNEQFF. The CDR3, as DNA: TGTGCCAGCAGCTTAGTCTCACTAGCGGGAAATGAGCAGTTCTTC. The whole variable domain, filled in from reference TRBV7-9 and TRBJ2-1, reads DTGVSQNPRHKITKRGQNVTFRCDPISEHNRLYWYRQTLGQGPEFLTYFQNEAQLEKSRLLSDRFSAERPKGSFSTLEIQRTEQGDSAMYLCASSLVSLAGNEQFFGPGTRLTVL.

In this sample, this clone turned up many times. The chain links TRBV9 to TRBJ1-1, with D unclear. Germline CDR1 reads SGDLS; CDR2 reads YYNGEE. The V end was cut by 4 bases, the J end by 4 bases, with 8 bases between. The CDR3 covers 12 residues. The CDR3 DNA follows: TGTGCCAGCAGCAAGATCGGCACTGAAGCTTTCTTT. Its protein is CASSKIGTEAFF.

The rearrangement joins TRBV18 to TRBJ2-5, with a possible D match to TRBD2 (5 bases). V was shortened by 2 bases and J by 4 bases, with 17 bases between the two germline ends. Germline V gene data show CDR1 as KGHSH and CDR2 as LQKENI. This CDR3 spans 16 amino acids. The CDR3 sequence is CASSPGERMIRETQYF. The CDR3 DNA reads as TGTGCCAGCTCACCAGGGGAGCGGATGATCCGAGAGACCCAGTACTTC.

The chain's CDR3 is CATSDYAGEQYF. The CDR3 nucleotides are TGTGCCACCAGTGATTACGCGGGGGAGCAGTACTTC. The chain combines TRBV24-1 with TRBJ2-7; TRBD2 might be the D (6 bases). Germline lookup yields CDR1 KGHDR and CDR2 SFDVKD. Deletions cut 2 bases from V and 7 bases from J, with 8 bases between. The CDR3 runs 12 residues.

The CDR3: CASSLGTGAYNEQFF. The CDR3 nucleotides read TGTGCCAGTAGTCTAGGGACAGGGGCCTACAATGAGCAGTTCTTC. The V gene is TRBV19, the J gene TRBJ2-1, with 10 bases aligning to TRBD1. V gave up 5 bases and J gave up 2 bases; unmatched junction bases: 3. CDR3 length: 15 amino acids. Germline lookup yields CDR1 LNHDA and CDR2 SQIVND (reference sequence).

The V and J genes are TRBV27 and TRBJ2-1; a possible D gene is TRBD2 (6 bases). In germline, CDR1 is MNHEY, CDR2 SMNVEV (reference sequence). V was shortened by 3 bases and J by 10 bases, with 13 bases between the two germline ends. The CDR3 covers 13 residues. CDR3 coding DNA: TGTGCCAGCAGTTTTCGGAGGGAAAAGGAGCAGTTCTTC. Translation gives CASSFRREKEQFF.

The rearrangement uses TRBV11-2 and TRBJ2-1; possible D gene TRBD2, 5 bases. Germline V gene lookup returns CDR1 SGHAT and CDR2 FQNNGV. The CDR3 length is 17 residues. V was clipped by 6 bases and J by 0 bases, with 18 bases between them. Here the CDR3 DNA reads TGTGCCAGCAGATCTCTTATCCTTCGGGGCTCCTACAATGAGCAGTTCTTC. Translating gives CASRSLILRGSYNEQFF.

V gene TRBV19 combines with J gene TRBJ2-5, with 10 nucleotides matching TRBD2. Germline loops: CDR1 LNHDA, CDR2 SQIVND (reference sequence). V lost 5 bases and J lost 5; bases outside the gene matches: 8. The CDR3 has 15 amino acids. The CDR3 sequence is CASSSSGSLGETQYF. In DNA form, the CDR3 reads TGTGCCAGTAGTTCTAGCGGGAGCCTCGGGGAGACCCAGTACTTC.